These 24 T cell receptor beta chains share one sample of origin, sequenced in a study of blood T cell repertoires in COVID-19. Using immunoSEQ multiplex PCR, the repertoire was profiled, and TCRdb retains in-frame clones only, with some absent. The sample consists of 350,000 to 550,000 clones, around nine tenths of them appearing once. The source material was PBMCs or T cells enriched from blood (not recorded which). The receptors here all came from a woman aged 18 to 35 with acute COVID-19.

CDR3 sequence: CASSPILGTQYF. CDR3 nucleotide sequence: TGTGCCAGCAGCCCTATCCTCGGTACGCAGTATTTT. J is TRBJ2-3 and V is TRBV7-8; D gene unclear. From germline, CDR1 is SGHVS and CDR2 FQNEAQ. V was trimmed by 5 bases and J by 8 bases, leaving 11 bases between them. CDR3 length: 12 amino acids.

The rearrangement joins TRBV7-2 to TRBJ2-1; 8 bases fit TRBD1. Germline V gives CDR1 SGHTA, CDR2 FQGNSA. This CDR3 spans 15 amino acids. V lost 4 bases to trimming and J lost 6 bases; unmatched junction nucleotides: 8. The CDR3 DNA follows: TGTGCCAGCAGCTCTAGACAGGGGCTCTCCAATGAGCAGTTCTTC. This encodes CASSSRQGLSNEQFF.

In nucleotides, the CDR3 is TGTGCCAGCAGCCAAAGGCAGGGAGGGTATGAGCAGTTCTTC. Translating it yields CASSQRQGGYEQFF. This chain joins TRBV14 and TRBJ2-1, with TRBD2 matching 7 bases. In germline, CDR1 is SGHDN, CDR2 FVKESK. There are 14 residues in the CDR3. Losses at the gene ends were 2 bases for V and 8 bases for J; bases not matched to a gene: 6. Filled out from reference TRBV14 and TRBJ2-1, the complete variable domain reads EAGVTQFPSHSVIEKGQTVTLRCDPISGHDNLYWYRRVMGKEIKFLLHFVKESKQDESGMPNNRFLAERTGGTYSTLKVQPAELEDSGVYFCASSQRQGGYEQFFGPGTRLTVL.

V is TRBV24-1 and J is TRBJ2-3; perhaps TRBD2 as D (6 bases). Germline lookup yields CDR1 KGHDR and CDR2 SFDVKD. V was shortened by 0 bases and J by 1 base, with 7 bases between the two germline ends. CDR3 length equals 15 residues. The CDR3 region is CATSDLWRGTDTQYF. The CDR3 nucleotides are TGTGCCACCAGTGATTTGTGGAGGGGCACAGATACGCAGTATTTT.

The sample holds one count of this clone. The genes are TRBV7-9 and TRBJ2-7; TRBD1 aligns across 9 bases. The germline CDR1 and CDR2 sequences are SEHNR and FQNEAQ (reference sequence). Trimming cost V 6 bases and J 2 bases; bases outside gene matches: 8. The CDR3 is 15 residues long. CDR3 nucleotides: TGTGCCAGCAGTACTACCGGGACAGGGACCTACGAGCAGTACTTC. Its translation is CASSTTGTGTYEQYF.

The rearrangement joins TRBV6-1 to TRBJ1-1; tentative D call: TRBD1 (5 bases). The CDR3 is 16 residues long. V shed 1 base and J shed 4 bases, with 16 bases lying between them. CDR1 is MNHNS and CDR2 is SASEGT in the germline V gene. CDR3 in DNA: TGTGCCAGCAGTGAAGGAATCGCAGGGTGGTCCACTGAAGCTTTCTTT. It specifies CASSEGIAGWSTEAFF.

This rearrangement joins TRBV28 to TRBJ2-7, with D possibly TRBD1 on 6 matching bases. Trimming took 6 bases from V and 4 from J, leaving 16 bases between them. The CDR3 is made up of 14 amino acids. The germline CDR1 and CDR2 sequences are MDHEN and SYDVKM. The CDR3 nucleotides are TGTGCCAGCAGAACCATCGGACAGTCTTACGAGCAGTACTTC. This codes for CASRTIGQSYEQYF.

CDR3 residues: CASRNGGSNYGYTF. Here the CDR3 DNA reads TGTGCCAGCAGAAATGGCGGATCTAACTATGGCTACACCTTC. V is TRBV6-5 and J is TRBJ1-2; D unresolved. The CDR3 contains 14 residues. V was clipped by 6 bases and J by 0 bases, with 11 bases between them. Germline lookup yields CDR1 MNHEY and CDR2 SVGAGI.

The V gene is TRBV27, the J gene TRBJ2-7; unclear D gene. V was cut by 3 bases and J by 0 bases, with 9 bases left in between. Germline values: CDR1 MNHEY, CDR2 SMNVEV (reference sequence). The length of the CDR3 is 14 residues. The CDR3 DNA reads TGTGCCAGCAGTTTGCAGATCAGCTCCTACGAGCAGTACTTC. This translates into CASSLQISSYEQYF.

CDR3 sequence (DNA): TGTGCCAGCAGTAGACAGGGAGGTGGCTACACCTTC. Translating it yields CASSRQGGGYTF. This chain connects TRBV12-3 or TRBV12-4 to TRBJ1-2; 7 bases match TRBD1. CDR3 length equals 12 residues. The trim removed 5 bases at V and 7 bases at J, leaving 4 bases unmatched.

The rearrangement joins TRBV11-2 to TRBJ1-5; unclear D gene. Trimming cost V 1 base and J 3 bases, with 13 bases left between them. This CDR3 comprises 16 residues. Germline V lookup: CDR1 SGHAT, CDR2 FQNNGV. CDR3 region: CASSLVRSTVNQPQHF. CDR3 nucleotides: TGTGCCAGCAGCTTAGTACGCAGTACAGTCAATCAGCCCCAGCATTTT.

V and J are TRBV18 and TRBJ2-7; 7 nucleotides line up with TRBD1. This CDR3 is built from 17 residues. Trimming removed 1 base from V and 2 bases from J; junction bases left unmatched: 11. Germline values: CDR1 KGHSH, CDR2 LQKENI. The CDR3: CASSPRTGLAVTYEQYF. CDR3 nucleotides: TGTGCCAGCTCACCACGGACAGGCCTAGCAGTAACCTACGAGCAGTACTTC.

The chain recombines TRBV19 with TRBJ1-6, with D possibly matching TRBD1 (6 bases). Trimming left V 3 bases short and J 7 bases short, with 16 bases between. The CDR3 is made up of 16 amino acids. CDR1 is LNHDA and CDR2 is SQIVND in the germline V gene (reference sequence). The CDR3 spells CASSITVPGENSPLHF. In DNA, the CDR3 is TGTGCCAGTAGTATTACGGTACCAGGGGAAAATTCACCCCTCCACTTT. The variable domain in full, with the rest retrieved from reference TRBV19 and TRBJ1-6, is DGGITQSPKYLFRKEGQNVTLSCEQNLNHDAMYWYRQDPGQGLRLIYYSQIVNDFQKGDIAEGYSVSREKKESFPLTVTSAQKNPTAFYLCASSITVPGENSPLHFGNGTRLTVT.

The chain is built from TRBV7-3 and TRBJ2-3; TRBD1 is a possible D gene (6 bases). In germline, CDR1 is SGHTA, CDR2 FQGTGA. V was trimmed by 5 bases and J by 4 bases, leaving 10 bases between them. This CDR3 is built from 13 residues. The CDR3 DNA follows: TGTGCCAGCAGCAAACAGGGTGCAGATACGCAGTATTTT. Translation gives CASSKQGADTQYF.

The chain combines TRBV19 with TRBJ1-5; D is possibly TRBD1 (6 bases). Germline V gives CDR1 LNHDA, CDR2 SQIVND (reference sequence). The CDR3 sequence is 16 residues long. Trimming pared 6 bases from V and 4 bases from J, leaving 19 bases between. CDR3 sequence reads: CASRHLRQQGNQPQHF. DNA of the CDR3: TGTGCCAGTAGGCACCTAAGACAGCAGGGGAATCAGCCCCAGCATTTT.

This chain connects TRBV6-2 or TRBV6-3 to TRBJ2-1, with D possibly being TRBD2 (6 bases). The ends were cut back, 2 bases at V and 4 bases at J, with 9 bases in the middle. This CDR3 has 14 amino acids. In germline, CDR1 is MNHEY, CDR2 SVGEGT. In DNA form, the CDR3 reads TGTGCCAGCAGTTACGACAGCGGGTACAATGAGCAGTTCTTC. This sequence encodes CASSYDSGYNEQFF.

This clone was recorded once. This sequence joins TRBV27 and TRBJ1-4; 9 positions match TRBD1. Germline trimming cut 3 bases from V and 5 bases from J; bases unmatched to any gene: 4. This CDR3 contains 15 residues. Germline values: CDR1 MNHEY, CDR2 SMNVEV (reference sequence). The CDR3 DNA sequence: TGTGCCAGCAGTTTCGTTGGACAGGGGAATGAAAAACTGTTTTTT. Translated, it gives CASSFVGQGNEKLFF.

V and J are TRBV2 and TRBJ2-5; 10 nucleotides match TRBD2. This CDR3 has 15 amino acids. The ends lost 5 bases at V and 4 bases at J; junction bases unmatched: 7. Looked up from germline, CDR1 is SNHLY and CDR2 is FYNNEI. The CDR3 nucleotides read TGTGCCAGCAGTCGGACTAGCGGAAGAGGAGAGACCCAGTACTTC. This encodes CASSRTSGRGETQYF.

The chain uses TRBV5-1 and TRBJ1-3; D is undetermined. Trimming took off 0 bases at V and 2 bases at J, with 9 bases between the two ends. The V gene's germline CDR1 is SGHRS and CDR2 YFSETQ. This CDR3 has 15 amino acids. The CDR3 loop reads CASSLEVRAGNTIYF. DNA of the CDR3: TGCGCCAGCAGCTTGGAGGTTCGGGCTGGAAACACCATATATTTT.

CDR3 DNA sequence: TGTGCCAGCAGTAAGCCTCACAGGGACGCTGATCAGCCCCAGCATTTT. It is translated as CASSKPHRDADQPQHF. V is TRBV6-6 and J is TRBJ1-5; a weak D match, TRBD1 (6 bases). Trimming removed 5 bases from V and 5 bases from J, with 19 bases in between. The CDR3 totals 16 residues. Germline V gene lookup returns CDR1 MNHNY and CDR2 SVGAGI (reference sequence).

The chain combines TRBV2 with TRBJ2-7, with 9 positions matching TRBD1. Germline V CDR1 and CDR2: SNHLY, FYNNEI. CDR3 length: 16 amino acids. Trimming took 7 bases from V and 6 from J; bases not matched to a gene: 16. CDR3 coding DNA: TGTGCCAGCACGGGGACAGGGCTTAGTCGACTTTTCGAGCAGTACTTC. This codes for CASTGTGLSRLFEQYF.

In this sample, this clone turned up once. The chain links TRBV4-2 to TRBJ1-1; possibly TRBD1 for D (5 bases). There are 16 residues in the CDR3. Germline CDR1 reads LGHNA; CDR2 reads YNFKEQ. Trimming cost V 0 bases and J 5 bases, with 16 bases left between them. The CDR3: CASSQDSDNRPTEAFF. Here the CDR3 DNA reads TGTGCCAGCAGCCAAGATTCGGACAACAGGCCAACTGAAGCTTTCTTT.

V usage is TRBV12-3 or TRBV12-4 and J usage is TRBJ2-3; D is unclear. The CDR3 is made up of 11 amino acids. Trimming removed 7 bases from V and 11 bases from J, with 13 bases in between. The CDR3 region is CASTSRVMQYF. The DNA for the CDR3 is TGTGCCAGCACCTCACGGGTGATGCAGTATTTT.

This clone was seen a few times. V gene TRBV4-3 combines with J gene TRBJ1-3; 7 bases are shared with TRBD1. J was trimmed by 3 bases and V by 0 bases; bases with no gene match: 5. CDR3 size: 16 residues. Germline V CDR1 and CDR2: LGHNA, YSLEER. CDR3 region: CASSQDDRQGGNTIYF. The CDR3 DNA reads as TGCGCCAGCAGCCAAGACGACCGACAGGGTGGAAACACCATATATTTT.